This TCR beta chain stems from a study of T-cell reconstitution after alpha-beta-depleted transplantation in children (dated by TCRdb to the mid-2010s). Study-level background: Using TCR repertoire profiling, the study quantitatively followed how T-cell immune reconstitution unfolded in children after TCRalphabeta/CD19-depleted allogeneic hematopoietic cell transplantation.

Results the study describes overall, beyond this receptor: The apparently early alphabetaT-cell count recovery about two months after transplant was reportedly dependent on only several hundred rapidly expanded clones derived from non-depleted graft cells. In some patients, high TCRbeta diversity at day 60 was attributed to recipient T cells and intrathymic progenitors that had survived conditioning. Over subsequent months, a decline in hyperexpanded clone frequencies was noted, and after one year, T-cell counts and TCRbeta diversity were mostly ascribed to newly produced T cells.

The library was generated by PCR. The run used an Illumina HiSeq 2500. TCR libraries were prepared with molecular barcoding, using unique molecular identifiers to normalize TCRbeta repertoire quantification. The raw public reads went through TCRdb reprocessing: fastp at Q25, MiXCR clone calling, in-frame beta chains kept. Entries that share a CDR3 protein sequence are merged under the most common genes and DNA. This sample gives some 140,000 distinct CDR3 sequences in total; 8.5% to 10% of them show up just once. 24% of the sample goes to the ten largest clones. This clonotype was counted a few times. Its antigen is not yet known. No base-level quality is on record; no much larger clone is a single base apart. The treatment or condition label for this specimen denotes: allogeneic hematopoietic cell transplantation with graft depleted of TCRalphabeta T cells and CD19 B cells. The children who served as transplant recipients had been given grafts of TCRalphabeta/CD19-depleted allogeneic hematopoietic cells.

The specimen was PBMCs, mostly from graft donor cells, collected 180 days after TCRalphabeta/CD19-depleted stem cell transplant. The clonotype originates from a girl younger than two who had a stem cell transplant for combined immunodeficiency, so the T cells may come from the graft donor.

The CDR3 reads CASSHQAGGVYEQYF. In nucleotide form, the sequence is TGCGCCAGCAGCCACCAAGCGGGAGGGGTATACGAGCAGTACTTC. The chain uses TRBV4-1 and TRBJ2-7, with 10 middle bases fitting TRBD2. The CDR3 goes from the cysteine to the phenylalanine over 15 residues. Of the read, only the CDR3 DNA is kept; its 45 bases are in frame from base 1. CDR1 MGHRA and CDR2 YSYEKL are derived from the germline V gene. Compared with germline, V lacks 3 bases and J lacks 4 bases; bases without a gene match: 6.